This record looks at one TCR beta chain sequence and its context. This clone was counted once. Its antigen remains unidentified. The input lacks base qualities; no much larger clone sits a single base away. Germline trimming amounts to 3 bases on V and 7 bases on J, with 9 as the count of junction bases outside the gene matches. Per the germline V gene, ENHRY is the CDR1 and SYGVKD is the CDR2. From the cysteine through the phenylalanine, the CDR3 covers 14 amino acids. Only the CDR3 part of the read is kept: 42 bases, read in frame from the first base. The sample is drawn from a study of blood T cell repertoires in COVID-19 (dated by TCRdb to about 2020). Study-level background: Samples covering the acute and convalescent phases of COVID-19 were provided by collaborators in the United States, Italy and Spain. Where available, HLA class I and class II types were obtained from metadata supplied by the sample provider rather than from assay-based typing. The repertoires were released in a freely available public database intended as a resource for research on the immune response to SARS-CoV-2. The material from the prospective study consisted of cDNA or gDNA derived from T cells, B-cell-depleted T cells, or PBMCs. The samples were drawn from the first 160 participants of the ongoing ImmuneRACE study and from over 950 subjects provided by 6 global collaborators. The sample metadata nearly always contained a de-identified subject ID, COVID-19 status, age in years and sex. Deeply sampled blood TCRbeta repertoires from subjects exposed to, actively infected with, or recovered from COVID-19 were included in the dataset.

TCRbeta CDR3 regions were amplified from genomic DNA by means of the immunoSEQ Assay, a bias-controlled multiplex PCR. In the paper's pipeline: Nucleated cell counts per sample were estimated from amplification of reference gene primers within the assay. Sequence reads were collapsed and filtered to measure the absolute abundance of every unique TCRbeta CDR3 rearrangement. For each sample, productive Simpson clonality was calculated by taking the square root of Simpson's diversity index across productive rearrangements. TCRdb took over this immuneACCESS table, retaining in-frame rearrangements with V and J assigned. Such tables are incomplete; in checked studies, under half of the missing clones stem from an unresolved V gene, and the remainder is unexplained. That table gives V, J and clone size, and the DNA gave D and trimming. For this sample the table gives approximately 110,000 clones, of which about 70% were detected only once. Clones ranked in the top ten supply 6% of the sample.

At one collaborating source in Seattle, patients were enrolled during active infection and were followed longitudinally through the course of disease. Collaborating institutions collected whole blood in K2EDTA tubes following their own protocols. For TCRbeta analysis, collaborators shipped samples as frozen whole blood, isolated PBMCs, or DNA extracted from either of those sample types. Overall study outcomes, separate from this receptor: Clinical and demographic metadata were provided uncurated, with the amount varying by source and participant.

The TCR comes from a man at least 80 years old with COVID-19, enrolled during active disease. The chain was built from TRBV10-3 and TRBJ2-7; TRBD2 matches 7 bases in the middle. The sequenced sample consisted of peripheral blood. The CDR3 region reads CAISDGTTTLEQYF. The sequence in DNA is TGTGCCATCAGTGATGGGACTACTACTTTGGAGCAGTACTTC.